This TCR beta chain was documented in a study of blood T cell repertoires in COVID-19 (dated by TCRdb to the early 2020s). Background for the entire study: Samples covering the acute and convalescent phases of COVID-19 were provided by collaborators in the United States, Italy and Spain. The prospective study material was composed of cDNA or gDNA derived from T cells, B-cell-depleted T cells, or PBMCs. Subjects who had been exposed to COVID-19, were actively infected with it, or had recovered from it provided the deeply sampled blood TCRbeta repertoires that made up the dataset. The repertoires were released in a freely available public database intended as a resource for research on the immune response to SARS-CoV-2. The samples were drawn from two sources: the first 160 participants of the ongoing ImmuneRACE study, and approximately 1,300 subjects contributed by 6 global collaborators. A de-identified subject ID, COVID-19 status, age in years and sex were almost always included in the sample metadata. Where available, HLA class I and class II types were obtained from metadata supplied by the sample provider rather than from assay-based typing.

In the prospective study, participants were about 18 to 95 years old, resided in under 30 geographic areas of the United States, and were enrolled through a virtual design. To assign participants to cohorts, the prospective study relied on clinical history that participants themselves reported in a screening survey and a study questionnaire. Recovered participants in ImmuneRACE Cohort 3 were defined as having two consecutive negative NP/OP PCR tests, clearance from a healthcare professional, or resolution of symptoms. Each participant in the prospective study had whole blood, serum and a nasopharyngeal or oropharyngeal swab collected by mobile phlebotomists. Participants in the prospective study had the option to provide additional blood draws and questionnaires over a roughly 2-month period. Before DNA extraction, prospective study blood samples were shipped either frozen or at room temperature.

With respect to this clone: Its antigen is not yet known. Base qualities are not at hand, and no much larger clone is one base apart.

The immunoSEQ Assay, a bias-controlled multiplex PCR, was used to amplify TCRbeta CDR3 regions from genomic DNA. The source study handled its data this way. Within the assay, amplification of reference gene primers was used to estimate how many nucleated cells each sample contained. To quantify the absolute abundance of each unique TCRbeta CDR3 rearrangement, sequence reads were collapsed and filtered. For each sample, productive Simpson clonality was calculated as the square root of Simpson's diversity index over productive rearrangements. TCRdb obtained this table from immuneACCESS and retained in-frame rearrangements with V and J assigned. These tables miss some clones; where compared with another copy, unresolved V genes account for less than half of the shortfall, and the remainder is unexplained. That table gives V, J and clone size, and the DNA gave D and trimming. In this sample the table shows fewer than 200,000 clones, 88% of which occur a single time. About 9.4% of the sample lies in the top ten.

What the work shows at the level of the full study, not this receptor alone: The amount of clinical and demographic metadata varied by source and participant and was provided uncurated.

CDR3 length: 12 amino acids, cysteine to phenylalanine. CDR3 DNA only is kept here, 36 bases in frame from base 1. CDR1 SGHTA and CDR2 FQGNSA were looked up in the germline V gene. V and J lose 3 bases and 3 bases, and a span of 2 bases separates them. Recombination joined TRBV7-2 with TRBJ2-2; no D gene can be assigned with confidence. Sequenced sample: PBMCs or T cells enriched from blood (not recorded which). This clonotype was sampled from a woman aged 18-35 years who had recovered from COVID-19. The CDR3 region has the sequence CASSFYTGELFF. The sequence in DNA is TGTGCCAGCAGCTTCTACACCGGGGAGCTGTTTTTT.